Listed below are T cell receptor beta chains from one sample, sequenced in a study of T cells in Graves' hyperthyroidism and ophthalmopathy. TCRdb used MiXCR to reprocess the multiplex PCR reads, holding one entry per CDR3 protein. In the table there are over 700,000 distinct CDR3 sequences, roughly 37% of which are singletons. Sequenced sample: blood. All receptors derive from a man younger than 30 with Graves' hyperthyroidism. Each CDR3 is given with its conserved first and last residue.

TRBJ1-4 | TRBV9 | CASSLHVGLGEKLFF
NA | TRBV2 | CASTGSPGEKLFF
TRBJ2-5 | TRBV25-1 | CASSEGGGFRETQYF
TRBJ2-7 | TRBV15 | CATSRTGEIQQYF
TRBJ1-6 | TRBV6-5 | CASSEYRGSNSPLHF
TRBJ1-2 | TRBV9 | CANSQGQSAGGYTF
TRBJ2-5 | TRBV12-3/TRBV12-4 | CASSTDRRQETQYF
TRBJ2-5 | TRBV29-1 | CSVEDRGLAGGQETQYF
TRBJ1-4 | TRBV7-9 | CASSPLLRGEKLFF
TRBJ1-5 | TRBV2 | CASRPTSYQPQHF
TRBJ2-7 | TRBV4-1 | CASSGTSGRTDHEQYF
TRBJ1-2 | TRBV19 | CASSSILDWTPNYGYTF
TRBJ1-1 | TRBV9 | CASSGPGDRGNTEAFF
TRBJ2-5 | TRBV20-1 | CSAGPGQGKETQYF
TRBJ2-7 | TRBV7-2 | CASSLQWGDEQYF
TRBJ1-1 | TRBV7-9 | CASSLEAEKSTEAFF
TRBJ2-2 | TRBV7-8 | CASSLVETGELFF
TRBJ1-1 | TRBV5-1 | CASSSQGGVTEAFF
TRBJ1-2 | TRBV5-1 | CASSQPGQGGYGYTF
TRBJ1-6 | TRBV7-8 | CASSQAEGGNNSPPHF
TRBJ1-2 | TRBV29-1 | CSSTARVGGYTF
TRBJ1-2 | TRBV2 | CASVGGANYGYTF
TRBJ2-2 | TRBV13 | CASGDRETGELFF
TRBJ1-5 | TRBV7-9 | CASKGQGTGELNQPQHF
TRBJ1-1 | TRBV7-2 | CASSRGRNTEAFF
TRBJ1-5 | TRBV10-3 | CAINGDSNQPQHF
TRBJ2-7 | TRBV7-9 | CASSWRGDRPPFYEQYF
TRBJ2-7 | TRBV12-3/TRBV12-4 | CASSEETQAYEQYF
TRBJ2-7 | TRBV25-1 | CASSESHMQYF
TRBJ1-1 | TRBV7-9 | CASSLRLVTEAFF
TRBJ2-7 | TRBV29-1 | CSQDIGAYEQYF
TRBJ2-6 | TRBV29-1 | CSVDTGAGANVLTF
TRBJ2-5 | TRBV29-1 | CSATGTQYF
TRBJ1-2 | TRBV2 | CASSDLGGSGGYGYTF
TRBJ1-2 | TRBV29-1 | CSVDFREGYGYTF
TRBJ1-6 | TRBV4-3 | CASSQVAGQENSPLHF
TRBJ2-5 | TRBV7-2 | CASADFSGGGETQYF
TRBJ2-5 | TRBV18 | CASSPKDLGTQYF
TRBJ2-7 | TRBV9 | CASGKIPGQGDEQYF
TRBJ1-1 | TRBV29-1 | CSVHTPDTEAFF
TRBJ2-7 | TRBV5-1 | CASSLAVPVNEQYF
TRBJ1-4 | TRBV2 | CASSERRAGTNEKLFF
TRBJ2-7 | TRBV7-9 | CASSAGGAIYEQYF
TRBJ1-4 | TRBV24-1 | CATSDPQGGEEKLFF
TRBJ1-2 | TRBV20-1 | CSARRSGGNTF
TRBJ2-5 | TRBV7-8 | CASSYSANQETQYF
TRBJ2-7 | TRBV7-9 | CASSLVGGGYEQYF
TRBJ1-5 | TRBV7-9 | CASSAGTSEEQPQHF
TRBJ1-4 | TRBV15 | CATSRDSQLGSEKLFF
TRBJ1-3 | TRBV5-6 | CARMGQLGNTIYF
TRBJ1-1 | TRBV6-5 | CASSSKGKGTEAFF